This T cell receptor beta chain was captured in a study of T cells in Graves' hyperthyroidism and ophthalmopathy. Amplified TCR beta CDR3 regions derived from RNA transcripts. The primer set for the first-round RT-PCR of the TCR CDR3 was HTBI. TCRdb re-called the multiplex PCR reads through MiXCR, storing one row per CDR3 protein. The sample lists a few hundred thousand distinct CDR3 sequences; 15% to 19% were seen once. The CDR3 sequence is 17 residues long. V was pared by 0 bases and J by 0 bases, with 12 bases between. Germline loops: CDR1 SGHDN, CDR2 FVKESK. General observations from the study: Median prediction lead before ophthalmopathy onset was 5 to 7 months with the model.

This clonotype was seen repeatedly, ten times or more. Its matching antigen is unknown. The receptor's source is a woman aged 25 to 45 with Graves' hyperthyroidism. Sequencing used blood. The V and J genes are TRBV14 and TRBJ1-5; D remains ambiguous. CDR3 nucleotides: TGTGCCAGCAGCCAAGATCGAGGGAATTATAGCAATCAGCCCCAGCATTTT. Residues: CASSQDRGNYSNQPQHF.